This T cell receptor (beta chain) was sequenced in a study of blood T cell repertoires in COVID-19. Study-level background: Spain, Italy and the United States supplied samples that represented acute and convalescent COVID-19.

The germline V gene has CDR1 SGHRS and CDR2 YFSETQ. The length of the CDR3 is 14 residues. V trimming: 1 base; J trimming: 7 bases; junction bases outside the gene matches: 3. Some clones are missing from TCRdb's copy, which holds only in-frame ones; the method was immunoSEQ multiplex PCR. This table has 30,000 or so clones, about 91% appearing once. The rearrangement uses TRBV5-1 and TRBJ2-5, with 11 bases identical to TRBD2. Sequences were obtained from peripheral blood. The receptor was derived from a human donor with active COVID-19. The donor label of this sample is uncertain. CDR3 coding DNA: TGCGCCAGCAGCTTGTATAGCGGGGGGGGGACCCAGTACTTC. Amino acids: CASSLYSGGGTQYF.